Described below is a single T cell receptor beta chain sequence and its context. Its specificity is not known. Gene names are mouse gene names. The sequenced fragment ends 4 residues before the CDR3 boundary, so the rest is inferred from the germline J gene. The sample is drawn from a study of CD8+ T cells in alopecia areata. Study-wide background: Recipients were approximately 7-11-week-old female C3H/HeJ mice grafted with skin from roughly 6-13-month-old C3H/HeJ donors with spontaneous alopecia.

The length of the CDR3 is 12 residues. The trim removed 5 bases at V and 4 bases at J, leaving 0 bases unmatched. Germline V gives CDR1 LGHNA, CDR2 YNLKQL (reference sequence). Reverse transcribed after extraction, RNA yielded cDNA as the sequencing template. The method was immunoSEQ multiplex PCR; TCRdb's version includes in-frame clones alone and lacks a portion of them. The sample presents 270,000 or so clones, none singletons. The study, taken as a whole, reports: Higher clonality and more expanded CD8+ clones appeared in lesional than normal scalp. Between patients, shared TCR sequences were less clear than in mice. This was possibly due in part to HLA diversity in the patient population.

Cutaneous lymph node cells were pooled, and they were sorted using CD4, CD8alpha, NKG2D, NKG2ACE and other markers. This receptor was identified in a C3H/HeJ mouse with alopecia areata. For this strain, the MHC haplotype corresponds to H2-k. The V call is TRBV5, the J call TRBJ1-1; 8 bases line up with TRBD1. The sequencing input was CD4+ T cells sorted from a lymph node. The DNA read from the CDR3 is TGTGCCAGCAGCGGACAGGGCACA. This sequence encodes CASSGQGT. The whole CDR3 reads CASSGQGTEVFF.